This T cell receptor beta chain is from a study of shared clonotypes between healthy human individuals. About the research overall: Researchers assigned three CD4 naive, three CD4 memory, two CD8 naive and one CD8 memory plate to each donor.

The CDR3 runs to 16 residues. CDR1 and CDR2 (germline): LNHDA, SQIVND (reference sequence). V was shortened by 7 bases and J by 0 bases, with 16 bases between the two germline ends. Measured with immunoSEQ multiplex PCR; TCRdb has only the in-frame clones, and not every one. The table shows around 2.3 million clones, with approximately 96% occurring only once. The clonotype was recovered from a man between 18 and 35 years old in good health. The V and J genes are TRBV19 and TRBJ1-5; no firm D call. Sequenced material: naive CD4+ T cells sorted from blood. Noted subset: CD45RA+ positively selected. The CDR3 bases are TGTGCCAGTACAAACCCCAGGTTTTATAGCAATCAGCCCCAGCATTTT. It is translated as CASTNPRFYSNQPQHF. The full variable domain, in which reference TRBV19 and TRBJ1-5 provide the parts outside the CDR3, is DGGITQSPKYLFRKEGQNVTLSCEQNLNHDAMYWYRQDPGQGLRLIYYSQIVNDFQKGDIAEGYSVSREKKESFPLTVTSAQKNPTAFYLCASTNPRFYSNQPQHFGDGTRLSIL.